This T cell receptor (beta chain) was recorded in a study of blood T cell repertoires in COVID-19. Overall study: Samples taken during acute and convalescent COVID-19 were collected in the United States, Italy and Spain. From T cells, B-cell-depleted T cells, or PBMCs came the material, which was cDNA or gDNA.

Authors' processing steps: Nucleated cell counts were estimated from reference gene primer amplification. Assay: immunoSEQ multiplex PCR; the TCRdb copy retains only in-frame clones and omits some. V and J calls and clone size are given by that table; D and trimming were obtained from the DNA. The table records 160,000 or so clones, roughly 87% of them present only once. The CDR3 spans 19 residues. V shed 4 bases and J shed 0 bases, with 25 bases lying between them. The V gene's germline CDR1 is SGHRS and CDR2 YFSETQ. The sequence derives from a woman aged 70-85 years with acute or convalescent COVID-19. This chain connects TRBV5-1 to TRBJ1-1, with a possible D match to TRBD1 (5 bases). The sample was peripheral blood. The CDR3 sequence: CASSLQYDSRRFMNTEAFF. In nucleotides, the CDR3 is TGCGCCAGCAGCCTCCAGTATGACAGCCGCCGCTTCATGAACACTGAAGCTTTCTTT.